This entry is about one TCR beta chain. Antigen unknown. This record comes from a study of cytomegalovirus exposure and HLA in healthy donors. Study findings and constraints: Of the V segments, some could not be distinguished, including TRBV6-2 and TRBV6-3, and were excluded. In a later analysis, specific HLA alleles were associated with around 17,000 TCR beta sequences at a 0.05 false discovery rate. Earlier results showed most TCR beta V segments being productive about 87% or about 30% of the time.

PCR amplification relied on 60 Vbeta primers (plus 13 Jbeta primers). This table comes from immunoSEQ multiplex PCR, and its TCRdb copy is limited to in-frame clones, with some not included. The repertoire holds 150,000 to 200,000 clones, with about 85% as singletons. Healthy people donating bone marrow made up the donors. The CDR3 has 14 amino acids. Trimming took 1 base from V and 8 from J; bases not matched to a gene: 8. In germline, CDR1 is SGHNT, CDR2 YYREEE (reference sequence). The chain employs TRBV5-4 and TRBJ1-1; 7 bases match TRBD1. The sequence derives from a man aged 25 to 40 in good health and CMV-seropositive. The specimen was PBMCs. For the CDR3, the DNA is TGTGCCAGCAGCTTGTTGGGACAGCCTGCCGAAGCTTTCTTT. Translation gives CASSLLGQPAEAFF.